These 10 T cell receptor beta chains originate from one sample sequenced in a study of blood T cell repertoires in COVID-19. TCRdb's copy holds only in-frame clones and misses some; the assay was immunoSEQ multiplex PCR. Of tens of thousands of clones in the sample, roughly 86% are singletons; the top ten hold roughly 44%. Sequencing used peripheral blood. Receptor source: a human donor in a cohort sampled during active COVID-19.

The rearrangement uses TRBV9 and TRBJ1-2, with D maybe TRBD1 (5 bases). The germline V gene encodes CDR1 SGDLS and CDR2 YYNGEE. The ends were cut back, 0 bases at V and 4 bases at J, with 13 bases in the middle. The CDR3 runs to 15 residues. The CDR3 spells CASSVAPQALYGYTF. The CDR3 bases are TGTGCCAGCAGCGTAGCCCCACAGGCCCTCTATGGCTACACCTTC.

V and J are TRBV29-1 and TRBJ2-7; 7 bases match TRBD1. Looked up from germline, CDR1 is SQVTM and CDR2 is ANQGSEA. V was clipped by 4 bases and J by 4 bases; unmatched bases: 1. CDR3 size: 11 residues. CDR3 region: CSVARGYEQYF. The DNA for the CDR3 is TGCAGCGTTGCCAGGGGGTACGAGCAGTACTTC.

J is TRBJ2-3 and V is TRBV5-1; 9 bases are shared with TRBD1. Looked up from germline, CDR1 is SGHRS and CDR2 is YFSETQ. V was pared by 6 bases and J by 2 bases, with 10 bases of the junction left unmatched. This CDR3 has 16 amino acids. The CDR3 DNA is TGCGCCAGCACCACCGGGACAGGGTATTCCACAGATACGCAGTATTTT. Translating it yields CASTTGTGYSTDTQYF.

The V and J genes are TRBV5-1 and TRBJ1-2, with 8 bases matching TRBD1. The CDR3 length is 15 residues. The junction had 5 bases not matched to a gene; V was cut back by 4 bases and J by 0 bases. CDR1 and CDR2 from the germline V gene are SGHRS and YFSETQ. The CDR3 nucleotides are TGCGCCAGCAGCCAAGGACAGGGAACTAACTATGGCTACACCTTC. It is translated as CASSQGQGTNYGYTF.

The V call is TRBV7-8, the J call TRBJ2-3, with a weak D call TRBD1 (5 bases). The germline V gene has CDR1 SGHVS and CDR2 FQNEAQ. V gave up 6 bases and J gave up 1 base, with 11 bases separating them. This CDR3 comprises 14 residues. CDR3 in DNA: TGTGCCAGCAGACAGGTTTCTGGCACAGATACGCAGTATTTT. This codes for CASRQVSGTDTQYF.

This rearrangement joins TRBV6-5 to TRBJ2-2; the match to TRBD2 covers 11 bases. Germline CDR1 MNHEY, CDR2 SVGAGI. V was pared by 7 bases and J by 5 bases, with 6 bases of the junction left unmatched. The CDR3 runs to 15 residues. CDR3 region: CASIPGTSGTGELFF. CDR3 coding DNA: TGTGCCAGCATCCCCGGGACTAGCGGTACCGGGGAGCTGTTTTTT.

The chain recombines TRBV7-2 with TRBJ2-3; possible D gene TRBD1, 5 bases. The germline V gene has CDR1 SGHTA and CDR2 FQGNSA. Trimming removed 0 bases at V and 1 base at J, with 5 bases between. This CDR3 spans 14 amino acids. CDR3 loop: CASSLARGTDTQYF. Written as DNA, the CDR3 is TGTGCCAGCAGCTTAGCCAGGGGCACAGATACGCAGTATTTT.

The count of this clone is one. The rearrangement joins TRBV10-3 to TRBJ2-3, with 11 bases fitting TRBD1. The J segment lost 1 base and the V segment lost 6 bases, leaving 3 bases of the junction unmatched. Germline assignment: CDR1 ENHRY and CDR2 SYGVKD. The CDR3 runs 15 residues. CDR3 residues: CAISGQGAGTDTQYF. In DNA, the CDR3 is TGTGCCATCAGCGGACAGGGGGCGGGCACAGATACGCAGTATTTT.

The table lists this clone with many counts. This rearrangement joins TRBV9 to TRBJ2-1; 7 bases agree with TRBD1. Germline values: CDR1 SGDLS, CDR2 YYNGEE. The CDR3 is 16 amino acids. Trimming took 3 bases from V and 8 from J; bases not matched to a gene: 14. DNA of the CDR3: TGTGCCAGCAGCGCCGACTCCGGGACAGCCGACGATGAGCAGTTCTTC. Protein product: CASSADSGTADDEQFF.

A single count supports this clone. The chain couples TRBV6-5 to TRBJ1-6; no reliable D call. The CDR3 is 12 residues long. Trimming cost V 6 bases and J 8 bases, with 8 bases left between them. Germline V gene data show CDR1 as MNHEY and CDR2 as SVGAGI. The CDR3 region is CASRRSDSPLHF. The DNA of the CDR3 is TGTGCCAGCAGACGGTCCGATTCACCCCTCCACTTT.